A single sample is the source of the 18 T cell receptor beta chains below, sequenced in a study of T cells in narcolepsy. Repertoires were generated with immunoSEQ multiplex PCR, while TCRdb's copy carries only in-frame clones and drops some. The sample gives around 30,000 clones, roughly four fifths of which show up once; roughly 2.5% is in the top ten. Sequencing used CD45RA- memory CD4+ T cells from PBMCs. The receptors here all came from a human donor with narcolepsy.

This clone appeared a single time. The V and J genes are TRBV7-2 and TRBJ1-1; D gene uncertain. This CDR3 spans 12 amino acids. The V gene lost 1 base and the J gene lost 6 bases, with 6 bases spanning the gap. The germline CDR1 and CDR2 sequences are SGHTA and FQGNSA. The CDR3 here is CASSLVWAEAFF. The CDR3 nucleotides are TGTGCCAGCAGCTTAGTTTGGGCTGAAGCTTTCTTT.

The CDR3 region has the DNA TGTGCCAGCAGCTTGGTCACGGGCAACTCCTACGAGCAGTACTTC. Protein: CASSLVTGNSYEQYF. This chain links TRBV5-4 with TRBJ2-7; D uncertain. CDR1 and CDR2 from the germline V gene are SGHNT and YYREEE (reference sequence). The CDR3 sequence is 15 residues long. The V end lost 0 bases, the J end lost 0 bases, and 10 bases lay between the germline ends.

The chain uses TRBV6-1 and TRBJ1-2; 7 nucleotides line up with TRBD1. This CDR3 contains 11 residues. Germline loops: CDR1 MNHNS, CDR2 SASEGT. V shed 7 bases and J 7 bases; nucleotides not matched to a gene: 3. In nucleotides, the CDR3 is TGTGCCAGCACCAACAGGGGTGGCTACACCTTC. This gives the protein CASTNRGGYTF.

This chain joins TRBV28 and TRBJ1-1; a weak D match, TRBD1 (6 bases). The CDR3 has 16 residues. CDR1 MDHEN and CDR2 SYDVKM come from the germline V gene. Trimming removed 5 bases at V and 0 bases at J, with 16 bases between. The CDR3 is CASSPLGNRVNTEAFF. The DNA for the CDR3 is TGTGCCAGCAGTCCGCTGGGCAACAGGGTGAACACTGAAGCTTTCTTT.

The CDR3 DNA is TGTGCCAGCAGCCGCCCCGGGACTAGCGGGGTGAGCACAGATACGCAGTATTTT. This gives the protein CASSRPGTSGVSTDTQYF. V gene TRBV7-2 combines with J gene TRBJ2-3; TRBD2 agrees at 13 bases. Germline V gene data show CDR1 as SGHTA and CDR2 as FQGNSA. This CDR3 region has 18 residues. Germline trimming cut 5 bases from V and 0 bases from J; bases unmatched to any gene: 8.

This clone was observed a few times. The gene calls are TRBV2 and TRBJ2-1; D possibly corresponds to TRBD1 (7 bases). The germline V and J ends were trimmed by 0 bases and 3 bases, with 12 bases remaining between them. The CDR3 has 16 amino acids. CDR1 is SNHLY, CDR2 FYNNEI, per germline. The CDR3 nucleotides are TGTGCCAGCAGTGAAGCGCTTCAGGGGGGCTACAATGAGCAGTTCTTC. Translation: CASSEALQGGYNEQFF.

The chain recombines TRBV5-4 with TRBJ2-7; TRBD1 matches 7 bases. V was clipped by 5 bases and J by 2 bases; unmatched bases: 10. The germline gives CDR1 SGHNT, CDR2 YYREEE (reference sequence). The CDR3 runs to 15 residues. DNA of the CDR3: TGTGCCAGCAGAACTGAAGGGGGCACTACCTACGAGCAGTACTTC. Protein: CASRTEGGTTYEQYF.

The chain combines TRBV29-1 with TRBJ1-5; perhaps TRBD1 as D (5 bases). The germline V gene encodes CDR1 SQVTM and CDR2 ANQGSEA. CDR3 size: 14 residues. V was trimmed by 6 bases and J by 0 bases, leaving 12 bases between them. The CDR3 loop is CSVQGTDSNQPQHF. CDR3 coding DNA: TGCAGCGTCCAAGGGACCGATAGCAATCAGCCCCAGCATTTT.

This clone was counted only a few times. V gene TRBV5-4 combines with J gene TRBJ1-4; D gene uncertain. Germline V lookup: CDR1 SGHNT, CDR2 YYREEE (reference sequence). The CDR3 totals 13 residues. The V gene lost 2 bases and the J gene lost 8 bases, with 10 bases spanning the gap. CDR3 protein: CASSLSTVEKLFF. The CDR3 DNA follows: TGTGCCAGCAGCTTAAGTACAGTCGAAAAACTGTTTTTT.

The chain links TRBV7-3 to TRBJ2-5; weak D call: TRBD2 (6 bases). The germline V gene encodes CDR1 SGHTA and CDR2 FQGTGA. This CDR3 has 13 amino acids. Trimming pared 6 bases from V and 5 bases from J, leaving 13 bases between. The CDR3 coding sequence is TGTGCCAGCAGTCGAGGGACTCAGGAGACCCAGTACTTC. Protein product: CASSRGTQETQYF.

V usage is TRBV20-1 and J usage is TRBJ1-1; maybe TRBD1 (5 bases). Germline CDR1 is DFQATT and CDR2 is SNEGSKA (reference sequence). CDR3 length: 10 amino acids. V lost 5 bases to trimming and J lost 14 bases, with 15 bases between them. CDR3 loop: CSAGGTTHFF. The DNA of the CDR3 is TGCAGTGCTGGCGGGACTACGCACTTCTTT.

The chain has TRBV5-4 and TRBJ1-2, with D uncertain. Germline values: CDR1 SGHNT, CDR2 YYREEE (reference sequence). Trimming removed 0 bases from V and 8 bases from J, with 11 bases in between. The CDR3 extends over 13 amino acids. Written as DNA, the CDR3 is TGTGCCAGCAGCTTGGAGAGTGGGCAGGGCTACACCTTC. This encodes CASSLESGQGYTF.

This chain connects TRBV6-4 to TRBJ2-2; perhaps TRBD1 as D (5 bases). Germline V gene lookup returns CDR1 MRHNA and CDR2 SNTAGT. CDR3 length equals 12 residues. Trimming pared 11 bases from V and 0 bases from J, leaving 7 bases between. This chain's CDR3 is CAGHSNTGELFF. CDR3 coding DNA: TGTGCCGGACATTCGAACACCGGGGAGCTGTTTTTT.

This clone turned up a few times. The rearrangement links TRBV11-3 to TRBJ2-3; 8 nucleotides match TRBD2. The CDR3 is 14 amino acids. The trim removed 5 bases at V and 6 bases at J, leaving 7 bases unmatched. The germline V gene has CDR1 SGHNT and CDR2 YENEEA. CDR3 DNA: TGTGCCAGCAGCGCCCGGGGGGGCTACGATACGCAGTATTTT. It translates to CASSARGGYDTQYF.

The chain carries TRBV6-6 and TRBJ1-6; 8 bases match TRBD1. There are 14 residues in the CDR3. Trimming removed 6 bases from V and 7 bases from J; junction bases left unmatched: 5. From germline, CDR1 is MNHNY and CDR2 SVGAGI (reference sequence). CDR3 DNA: TGTGCCAGCAGGCCCGGGACAGGAAATTCACCCCTCCACTTT. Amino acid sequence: CASRPGTGNSPLHF.

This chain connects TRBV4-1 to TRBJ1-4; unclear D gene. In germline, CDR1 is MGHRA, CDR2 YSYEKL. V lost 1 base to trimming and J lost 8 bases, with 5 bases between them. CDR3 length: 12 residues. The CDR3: CASSQVSEKLFF. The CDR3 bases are TGCGCCAGCAGCCAAGTTTCCGAAAAACTGTTTTTT.

The CDR3 nucleotides are TGTGCCAGCGGGACTACTGAAGATACGCAGTATTTT. Protein sequence: CASGTTEDTQYF. The rearrangement uses TRBV6-1 and TRBJ2-3, with 7 bases that match TRBD2. The germline gives CDR1 MNHNS, CDR2 SASEGT. J lost 5 bases, V lost 8 bases, and 4 bases had no gene match. The CDR3 sequence is 12 residues long.

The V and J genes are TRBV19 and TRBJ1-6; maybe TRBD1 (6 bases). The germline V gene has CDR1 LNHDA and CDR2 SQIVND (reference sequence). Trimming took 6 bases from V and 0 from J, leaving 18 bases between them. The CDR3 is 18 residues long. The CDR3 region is CASSQGTFRGSYNSPLHF. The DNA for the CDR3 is TGTGCCAGTAGCCAGGGGACATTTCGAGGCTCCTATAATTCACCCCTCCACTTT. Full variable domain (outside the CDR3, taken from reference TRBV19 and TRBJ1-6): DGGITQSPKYLFRKEGQNVTLSCEQNLNHDAMYWYRQDPGQGLRLIYYSQIVNDFQKGDIAEGYSVSREKKESFPLTVTSAQKNPTAFYLCASSQGTFRGSYNSPLHFGNGTRLTVT.